This T cell receptor beta chain was sequenced during a study of OX40 agonist ivuxolimab in advanced cancers. Study context: Subjects had a mean age of around 60 years, with a range of 23 to 79; roughly 80% were male. Whole-study findings and limits: In general, CD8+ T cells held more expanded clones than CD4+ did, on average.

Comment on this clone: Its specificity is unknown.

Method: immunoSEQ multiplex PCR; TCRdb's copy keeps in-frame clones and lacks some. The table includes approximately 22,000 clones, 70% to 90% detected once. The sample here was CD4+ or CD8+ T cells sorted from blood, taken in a trial of the OX40 agonist ivuxolimab. The clonotype originates from an adult with an advanced solid tumor such as melanoma, head and neck, liver or kidney cancer.

In nucleotides, the CDR3 is TGTGCCAGCAGTCTTACTGGGGAGCTGTTTTTT. It translates to CASSLTGELFF. This chain uses TRBV6-1 with TRBJ2-2, with unresolved D. The germline gives CDR1 MNHNS, CDR2 SASEGT. The CDR3 contains 11 residues. V was shortened by 5 bases and J by 8 bases, with 6 bases between the two germline ends.